A single sample is the source of the 28 T cell receptor beta chains below, sequenced in a study of cytomegalovirus exposure and HLA in healthy donors. The primer mix had 60 Vbeta and 13 Jbeta primers. Method: immunoSEQ multiplex PCR; TCRdb's copy keeps in-frame clones and lacks some. The table includes 100,000 to 150,000 clones, roughly 80% detected once. The sample was PBMCs. Receptor source: a woman between 35 and 50 years old in good health and CMV-seropositive.

This chain joins TRBV4-2 and TRBJ1-6; 7 nucleotides line up with TRBD1. This CDR3 has 23 amino acids. The junction had 22 bases not matched to a gene; V was cut back by 0 bases and J by 2 bases. The germline gives CDR1 LGHNA, CDR2 YNFKEQ. In DNA form, the CDR3 reads TGTGCCAGCAGCCAAGAAAGGGCTTCCCCATCCCGGGACAGAGGCGCCTATAATTCACCCCTCCACTTT. Translating it yields CASSQERASPSRDRGAYNSPLHF.

The V and J genes are TRBV18 and TRBJ1-6, with 8 positions matching TRBD1. V lost 1 base, J lost 9 bases, and 5 bases stayed unmatched. This CDR3 has 15 residues. CDR1 KGHSH and CDR2 LQKENI come from the germline V gene. The CDR3 DNA reads TGTGCCAGCTCACCACAGGACAGGGATGGTTCACCCCTCCACTTT. Protein sequence: CASSPQDRDGSPLHF.

The V and J genes are TRBV5-6 and TRBJ1-1; D is possibly TRBD1 (6 bases). The length of the CDR3 is 15 residues. Germline V lookup: CDR1 SGHDT, CDR2 YYEEEE. Trimming cost V 0 bases and J 4 bases, with 13 bases left between them. The CDR3 bases are TGTGCCAGCAGCTTGGGACGTTGGGGGCGCACTGAAGCTTTCTTT. Amino acid sequence: CASSLGRWGRTEAFF.

This chain links TRBV5-1 with TRBJ2-7, with 11 bases aligning to TRBD1. CDR1 is SGHRS and CDR2 is YFSETQ in the germline V gene. With V trimmed by 2 bases and J by 2 bases, 9 bases remained unmatched. CDR3 size: 17 residues. As DNA, the CDR3 is TGCGCCAGCAGCTTAGACTTTCCGGGACAGGGGGCCTACGAGCAGTACTTC. It yields the protein CASSLDFPGQGAYEQYF.

V is TRBV6-1 and J is TRBJ2-7; the match to TRBD1 covers 7 bases. Trimming removed 8 bases from V and 2 bases from J; junction bases left unmatched: 9. From germline, CDR1 is MNHNS and CDR2 SASEGT. The CDR3 covers 14 residues. The CDR3 protein is CASGGQRGPYEQYF. CDR3 coding DNA: TGTGCCAGCGGGGGACAGAGAGGACCCTACGAGCAGTACTTC.

To note about this clone: The sample holds other DNA sequences that translate to the same CDR3. V is TRBV7-9 and J is TRBJ2-7; TRBD2 is a possible D gene (6 bases). CDR3 length: 12 residues. Germline V gene sequence: CDR1 SEHNR, CDR2 FQNEAQ (reference sequence). V gave up 5 bases and J gave up 7 bases, with 12 bases separating them. For the CDR3, the DNA is TGTGCCAGCAGCCCGTTGGCGGGGGAGCAGTACTTC. This sequence encodes CASSPLAGEQYF. Based on the CDR3 plus reference TRBV7-9 and TRBJ2-7, the full variable domain is DTGVSQNPRHKITKRGQNVTFRCDPISEHNRLYWYRQTLGQGPEFLTYFQNEAQLEKSRLLSDRFSAERPKGSFSTLEIQRTEQGDSAMYLCASSPLAGEQYFGPGTRLTVT.

The chain employs TRBV27 and TRBJ2-5, with 10 bases lining up with TRBD1. Germline V gene lookup returns CDR1 MNHEY and CDR2 SMNVEV (reference sequence). The CDR3 length is 13 residues. Unmatched junction bases numbered 4, after V lost 9 bases and J lost 3 bases. DNA for the CDR3: TGTGCCAGTTCCGGGACAGGGGAAGAGACCCAGTACTTC. Translating it yields CASSGTGEETQYF.

The chain uses TRBV19 and TRBJ2-2, with 7 bases lining up with TRBD1. Per germline, CDR1 LNHDA and CDR2 SQIVND (reference sequence). The CDR3 contains 14 residues. Trimming at V came to 7 bases and at J to 6 bases, leaving 8 bases not matched to a gene. The CDR3 protein is CASTRDRSAGELFF. The CDR3 DNA reads as TGTGCCAGTACTCGGGACAGATCCGCCGGGGAGCTGTTTTTT.

V and J are TRBV5-8 and TRBJ2-5, with D possibly TRBD2 on 6 matching bases. There are 16 residues in the CDR3. V was clipped by 0 bases and J by 5 bases, with 17 bases between them. In germline, CDR1 is SGHTS, CDR2 YDEGEE. Here the CDR3 DNA reads TGTGCCAGCAGCTTGGGTGGAGGGAGAGTTGGGGAGACCCAGTACTTC. This gives the protein CASSLGGGRVGETQYF.

The chain links TRBV14 to TRBJ2-5, with TRBD2 identical over 13 bases. The DNA end is a closer match to TRBJ2-7, so the J assignment may be wrong. Germline V gives CDR1 SGHDN, CDR2 FVKESK. The CDR3 covers 18 residues. The CDR3 DNA sequence: TGTGCCAGCAGCCAAGTTACTAGCGGGAGGGCCGACTGGTACGAGCAGTACTTC. Amino acid sequence: CASSQVTSGRADWYEQYF.

Here the CDR3 DNA reads TGTGCCAGCAAGGTGGGGCACGCGAACACCGGGGAGCTGTTTTTT. Its protein is CASKVGHANTGELFF. The chain carries TRBV2 and TRBJ2-2, with TRBD1 as a possible D gene (5 bases). Germline CDR1 reads SNHLY; CDR2 reads FYNNEI. This CDR3 spans 15 amino acids. V was clipped by 7 bases and J by 0 bases, with 12 bases between them.

The chain links TRBV19 to TRBJ2-2; TRBD1 is a possible D gene (7 bases). The CDR3 covers 14 residues. V was clipped by 5 bases and J by 3 bases, with 10 bases between them. The germline V gene encodes CDR1 LNHDA and CDR2 SQIVND (reference sequence). CDR3 sequence (DNA): TGTGCCAGTAGTTTCAGGGGGGACACCGGGGAGCTGTTTTTT. It encodes CASSFRGDTGELFF.

This sequence joins TRBV7-6 and TRBJ1-2; 9 nucleotides align to TRBD1. The CDR3 is made up of 15 amino acids. Germline V gives CDR1 SGHVS, CDR2 FNYEAQ. V was pared by 5 bases and J by 2 bases, with 6 bases of the junction left unmatched. CDR3 region: CASSETTGGNYGYTF. As DNA, the CDR3 is TGTGCCAGCAGCGAGACGACAGGGGGGAACTATGGCTACACCTTC.

The chain is built from TRBV9 and TRBJ1-2; 8 bases are shared with TRBD1. This CDR3 is built from 14 residues. CDR1 SGDLS and CDR2 YYNGEE come from the germline V gene. The junction had 7 bases not matched to a gene; V was cut back by 1 base and J by 8 bases. The DNA of the CDR3 is TGTGCCAGCAGCGTACAGGGTTCAGGGGGCGGCTACACCTTC. It specifies CASSVQGSGGGYTF.

This rearrangement joins TRBV14 to TRBJ1-2; possible D gene TRBD1, 5 bases. This CDR3 has 14 residues. V gave up 4 bases and J gave up 7 bases, with 16 bases separating them. From germline, CDR1 is SGHDN and CDR2 FVKESK. The CDR3 DNA reads as TGTGCCAGCAGCCCCGCCAGGTCTGGGGCTGGCTACACCTTC. Residues: CASSPARSGAGYTF.

V and J are TRBV9 and TRBJ2-5; 10 nucleotides match TRBD1. Near its end, the DNA agrees better with TRBJ2-7, so the J call may be wrong. This CDR3 is 16 amino acids long. CDR1 is SGDLS, CDR2 YYNGEE, per germline. DNA of the CDR3: TGTGCCAGCAGCGTAGACTGGGGGACAGGGGCCTACGAGCAGTACTTC. Residues: CASSVDWGTGAYEQYF.

The chain has TRBV9 and TRBJ2-2, with D hard to call. The CDR3 totals 15 residues. CDR1 SGDLS and CDR2 YYNGEE come from the germline V gene. V dropped 3 bases and J dropped 2 bases, with 11 bases sitting between them. DNA of the CDR3: TGTGCCAGCAGCGGTTCCTTAGCAAACACCGGGGAGCTGTTTTTT. Its translation: CASSGSLANTGELFF. Complete variable domain (other parts from reference TRBV9 and TRBJ2-2): DSGVTQTPKHLITATGQRVTLRCSPRSGDLSVYWYQQSLDQGLQFLIQYYNGEERAKGNILERFSAQQFPDLHSELNLSSLELGDSALYFCASSGSLANTGELFFGEGSRLTVL.

The J gene is TRBJ1-1, the V gene TRBV5-1, with D possibly being TRBD1 (6 bases). This CDR3 contains 15 residues. Trimming cost V 0 bases and J 1 base, with 10 bases left between them. Germline CDR1 SGHRS, CDR2 YFSETQ. The CDR3 nucleotides read TGCGCCAGCAGCTTGGAGCAGGGGAAGAACACTGAAGCTTTCTTT. Residues: CASSLEQGKNTEAFF. Drawing the rest from reference TRBV5-1 and TRBJ1-1, the complete variable domain is KAGVTQTPRYLIKTRGQQVTLSCSPISGHRSVSWYQQTPGQGLQFLFEYFSETQRNKGNFPGRFSGRQFSNSRSEMNVSTLELGDSALYLCASSLEQGKNTEAFFGQGTRLTVV.

The CDR3: CASSYGTGGAYEQYF. The CDR3 DNA reads TGTGCCAGCAGCTACGGGACAGGGGGCGCCTACGAGCAGTACTTC. The chain links TRBV5-4 to TRBJ2-7; 12 bases line up with TRBD1. The CDR3 extends over 15 amino acids. From germline, CDR1 is SGHNT and CDR2 YYREEE (reference sequence). The ends lost 3 bases at V and 2 bases at J; junction bases unmatched: 3.

The V call is TRBV5-1, the J call TRBJ2-1; possibly TRBD1 for D (6 bases). Germline V gene lookup returns CDR1 SGHRS and CDR2 YFSETQ. Trimming took off 1 base at V and 14 bases at J, with 10 bases between the two ends. This CDR3 is built from 11 residues. DNA for the CDR3: TGCGCCAGCAGCTTGCAGGGGTGTGAGTTCTTC. Translation gives CASSLQGCEFF. The variable domain in full, completed from reference TRBV5-1 and TRBJ2-1, reads KAGVTQTPRYLIKTRGQQVTLSCSPISGHRSVSWYQQTPGQGLQFLFEYFSETQRNKGNFPGRFSGRQFSNSRSEMNVSTLELGDSALYLCASSLQGCEFFGPGTRLTVL.

The CDR3 sequence is CASSATADSGNTIYF. CDR3 sequence (DNA): TGTGCCAGCAGTGCAACAGCAGACTCTGGAAACACCATATATTTT. This chain connects TRBV6-4 to TRBJ1-3; the D is unclear. Per germline, CDR1 MRHNA and CDR2 SNTAGT. The CDR3 has 15 amino acids. Trimming shortened V by 4 bases and J by 0 bases, and 10 bases separated the two germline ends.

This rearrangement joins TRBV6-5 to TRBJ2-1; D unresolved. Trimming pared 5 bases from V and 8 bases from J, leaving 19 bases between. This CDR3 is built from 15 residues. Germline CDR1 MNHEY, CDR2 SVGAGI. CDR3 coding DNA: TGTGCCAGCAGTGCCCTTCCTGGTTCGGTGGATGAGCAGTTCTTC. This translates into CASSALPGSVDEQFF.

The CDR3 loop reads CASRTTGMSNQPQHF. The CDR3 region has the DNA TGTGCCAGTAGGACGACAGGGATGAGCAATCAGCCCCAGCATTTT. V gene TRBV19 combines with J gene TRBJ1-5, with 7 bases aligning to TRBD1. The CDR3 runs to 15 residues. Trimming removed 6 bases from V and 1 base from J; junction bases left unmatched: 6. Per germline, CDR1 LNHDA and CDR2 SQIVND (reference sequence).

The gene calls are TRBV10-1 and TRBJ2-7; weak D call: TRBD1 (5 bases). Trimming took 5 bases from V and 5 from J, leaving 13 bases between them. The CDR3 totals 13 residues. Looked up from germline, CDR1 is WNHNN and CDR2 is SYGVQD (reference sequence). Written as DNA, the CDR3 is TGCGCCAGCAGTCCGGACACTCGGGACGAGCAGTACTTC. This encodes CASSPDTRDEQYF.

The chain uses TRBV18 and TRBJ1-3; D unclear. The CDR3 sequence is 14 residues long. Germline V gene data show CDR1 as KGHSH and CDR2 as LQKENI. The V gene lost 2 bases and the J gene lost 4 bases, with 9 bases spanning the gap. The CDR3 loop reads CASSPGRLGNTIYF. The CDR3 bases are TGTGCCAGCTCACCAGGCAGACTGGGAAACACCATATATTTT.

This rearrangement joins TRBV9 to TRBJ1-2; possibly TRBD1 for D (5 bases). The germline V gene has CDR1 SGDLS and CDR2 YYNGEE. Trimming cost V 0 bases and J 8 bases, with 14 bases left between them. The CDR3 sequence is 14 residues long. The CDR3 DNA sequence: TGTGCCAGCAGCGTAGCTACATCAGGGTACGGCTACACCTTC. Translation gives CASSVATSGYGYTF.

This sequence joins TRBV7-2 and TRBJ2-5; tentatively, D is TRBD1 (5 bases). CDR3 length: 16 residues. Germline loops: CDR1 SGHTA, CDR2 FQGNSA. V was cut by 1 base and J by 1 base, with 13 bases left in between. The CDR3 bases are TGTGCCAGCAGCTTAGTTTCGAGAAGGGGCCAAGAGACCCAGTACTTC. It specifies CASSLVSRRGQETQYF. Based on the CDR3 plus reference TRBV7-2 and TRBJ2-5, the full variable domain is GAGVSQSPSNKVTEKGKDVELRCDPISGHTALYWYRQSLGQGLEFLIYFQGNSAPDKSGLPSDRFSAERTGGSVSTLTIQRTQQEDSAVYLCASSLVSRRGQETQYFGPGTRLLVL.

This chain connects TRBV7-8 to TRBJ1-3, with a possible D match to TRBD1 (5 bases). The CDR3 is made up of 16 amino acids. CDR1 and CDR2 from the germline V gene are SGHVS and FQNEAQ. V lost 0 bases to trimming and J lost 2 bases, with 11 bases between them. The CDR3 region is CASSLAPGTAGNTIYF. The CDR3 DNA is TGTGCCAGCAGCTTAGCCCCAGGGACTGCTGGAAACACCATATATTTT. Complete variable domain (other parts from reference TRBV7-8 and TRBJ1-3): GAGVSQSPRYKVAKRGQDVALRCDPISGHVSLFWYQQALGQGPEFLTYFQNEAQLDKSGLPSDRFFAERPEGSVSTLKIQRTQQEDSAVYLCASSLAPGTAGNTIYFGEGSWLTVV.